The sequence of this T cell receptor beta chain was determined in a study of shared clonotypes between healthy human individuals. Study-level findings and limits: Blood alone was sampled, and tissue repertoires likely differ.

Some clones are missing from TCRdb's copy, which holds only in-frame ones; the method was immunoSEQ multiplex PCR. The sample lists about 92,000 clones, around 43% seen once, with more than 13% in the top ten. The CDR3 runs 13 residues. The germline V gene encodes CDR1 WSHSY and CDR2 SAAADI. V trimming: 5 bases; J trimming: 4 bases; junction bases outside the gene matches: 1. This clone was seen ten or more times. Antigen specificity is unknown. This TCR derives from a woman aged 40 to 50 in good health. Some clones in this sample may be carry-over from other donors' samples. This rearrangement joins TRBV10-2 to TRBJ2-5, with 10 bases fitting TRBD2. Sequences were obtained from PBMCs. CDR3 nucleotide sequence: TGCGCCAGCAGTCTAGCGGGAGTAGAGACCCAGTACTTC. It yields the protein CASSLAGVETQYF.